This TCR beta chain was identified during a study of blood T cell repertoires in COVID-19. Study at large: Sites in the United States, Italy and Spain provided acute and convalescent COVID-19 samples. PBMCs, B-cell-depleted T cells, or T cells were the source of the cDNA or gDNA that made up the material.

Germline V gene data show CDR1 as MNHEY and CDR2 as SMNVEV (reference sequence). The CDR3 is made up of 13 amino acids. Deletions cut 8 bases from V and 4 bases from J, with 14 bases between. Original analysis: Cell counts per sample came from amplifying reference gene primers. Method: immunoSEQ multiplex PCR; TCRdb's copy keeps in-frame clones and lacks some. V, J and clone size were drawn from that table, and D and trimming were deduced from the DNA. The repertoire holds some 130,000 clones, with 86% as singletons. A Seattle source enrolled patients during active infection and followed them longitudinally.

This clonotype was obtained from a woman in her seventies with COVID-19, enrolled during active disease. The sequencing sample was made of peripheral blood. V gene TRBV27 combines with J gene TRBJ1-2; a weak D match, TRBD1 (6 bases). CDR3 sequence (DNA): TGTGCCAGCCGGCAGGGGCCAGCCTATGGCTACACCTTC. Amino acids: CASRQGPAYGYTF.